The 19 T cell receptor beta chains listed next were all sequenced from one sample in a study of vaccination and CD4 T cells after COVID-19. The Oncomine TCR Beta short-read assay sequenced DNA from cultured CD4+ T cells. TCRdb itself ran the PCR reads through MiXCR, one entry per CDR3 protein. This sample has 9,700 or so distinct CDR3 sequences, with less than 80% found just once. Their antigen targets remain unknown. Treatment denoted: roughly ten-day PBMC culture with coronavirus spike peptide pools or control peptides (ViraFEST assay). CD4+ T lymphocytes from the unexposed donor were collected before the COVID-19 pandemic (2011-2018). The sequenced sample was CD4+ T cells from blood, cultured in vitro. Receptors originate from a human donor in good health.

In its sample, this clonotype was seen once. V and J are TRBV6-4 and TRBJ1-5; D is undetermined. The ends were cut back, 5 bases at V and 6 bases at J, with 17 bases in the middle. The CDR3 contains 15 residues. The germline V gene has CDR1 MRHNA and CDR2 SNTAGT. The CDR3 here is CASSKDHSGGQPQHF. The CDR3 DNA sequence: TGTGCCAGCAGTAAGGACCATTCCGGAGGTCAGCCCCAGCATTTT.

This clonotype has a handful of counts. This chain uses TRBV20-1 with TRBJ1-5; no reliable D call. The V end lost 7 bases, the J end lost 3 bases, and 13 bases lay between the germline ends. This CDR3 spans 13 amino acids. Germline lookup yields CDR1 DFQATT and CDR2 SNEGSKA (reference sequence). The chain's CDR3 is CSVAVPINQPQHF. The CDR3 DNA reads TGCAGTGTCGCGGTCCCTATCAATCAGCCCCAGCATTTT.

CDR3 DNA sequence: TGTGCCAGTAGTATAACCGCCATCCGGAACACTGAAGCTTTCTTT. Translating it yields CASSITAIRNTEAFF. The V call is TRBV19, the J call TRBJ1-1; D is undetermined. Germline lookup yields CDR1 LNHDA and CDR2 SQIVND (reference sequence). The ends were cut back, 2 bases at V and 1 base at J, with 11 bases in the middle. The CDR3 has 15 residues.

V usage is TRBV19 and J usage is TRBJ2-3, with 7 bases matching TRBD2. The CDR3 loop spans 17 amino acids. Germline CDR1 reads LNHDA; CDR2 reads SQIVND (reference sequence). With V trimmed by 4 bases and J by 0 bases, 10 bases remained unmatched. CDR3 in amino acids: CASSRPRGSGSTDTQYF. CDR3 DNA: TGTGCCAGTAGTAGACCCCGGGGTAGCGGGAGCACAGATACGCAGTATTTT.

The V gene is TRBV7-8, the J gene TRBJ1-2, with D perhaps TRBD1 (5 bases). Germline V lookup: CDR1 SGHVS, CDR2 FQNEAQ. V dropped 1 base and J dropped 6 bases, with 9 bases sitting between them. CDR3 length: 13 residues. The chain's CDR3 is CASSLGLGDGYTF. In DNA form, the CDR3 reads TGTGCCAGCAGCTTAGGACTAGGGGATGGCTACACCTTC. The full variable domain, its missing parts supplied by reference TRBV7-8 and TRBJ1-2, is GAGVSQSPRYKVAKRGQDVALRCDPISGHVSLFWYQQALGQGPEFLTYFQNEAQLDKSGLPSDRFFAERPEGSVSTLKIQRTQQEDSAVYLCASSLGLGDGYTFGSGTRLTVV.

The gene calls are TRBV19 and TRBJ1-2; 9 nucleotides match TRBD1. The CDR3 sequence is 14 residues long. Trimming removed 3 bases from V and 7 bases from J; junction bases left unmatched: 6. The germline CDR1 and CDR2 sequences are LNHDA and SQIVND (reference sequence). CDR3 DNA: TGTGCCAGTAGTATCCCGACAGGGGGACGTGGCTACACCTTC. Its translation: CASSIPTGGRGYTF.

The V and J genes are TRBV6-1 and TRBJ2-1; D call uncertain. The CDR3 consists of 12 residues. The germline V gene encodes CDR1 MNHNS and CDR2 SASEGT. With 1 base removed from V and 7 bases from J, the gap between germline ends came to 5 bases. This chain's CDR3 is CASSEVWNEQFF. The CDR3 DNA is TGTGCCAGCAGTGAAGTATGGAATGAGCAGTTCTTC.

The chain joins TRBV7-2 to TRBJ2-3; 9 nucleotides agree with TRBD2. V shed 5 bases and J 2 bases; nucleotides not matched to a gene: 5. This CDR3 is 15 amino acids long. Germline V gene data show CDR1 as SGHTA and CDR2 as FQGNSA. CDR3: CASSLSGGPTDTQYF. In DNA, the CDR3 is TGTGCCAGCAGCCTAAGCGGGGGGCCCACAGATACGCAGTATTTT.

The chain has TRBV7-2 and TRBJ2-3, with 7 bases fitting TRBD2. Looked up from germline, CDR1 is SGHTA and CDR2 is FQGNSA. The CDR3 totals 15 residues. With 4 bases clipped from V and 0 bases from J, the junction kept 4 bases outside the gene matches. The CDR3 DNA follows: TGTGCCAGCAGCTCTACTAGCGCCAGCACAGATACGCAGTATTTT. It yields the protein CASSSTSASTDTQYF.

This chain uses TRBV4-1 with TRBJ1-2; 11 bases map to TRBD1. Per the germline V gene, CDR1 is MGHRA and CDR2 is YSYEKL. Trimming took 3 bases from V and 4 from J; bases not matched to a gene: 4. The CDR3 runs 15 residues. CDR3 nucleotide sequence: TGCGCCAGCAGCCATGGGGACAGGGGGATCTATGGCTACACCTTC. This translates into CASSHGDRGIYGYTF.

The CDR3 reads CASSQGEGRNNQPQHF. In DNA, the CDR3 is TGTGCCAGCAGCCAAGGAGAGGGTCGGAACAATCAGCCCCAGCATTTT. This chain links TRBV6-1 with TRBJ1-5; no firm D call. This CDR3 is built from 16 residues. The V end lost 6 bases, the J end lost 3 bases, and 18 bases lay between the germline ends. The germline gives CDR1 MNHNS, CDR2 SASEGT.

This CDR3 is CASSPLTGEGYGYTF. The DNA of the CDR3 is TGTGCCAGCTCACCACTGACAGGGGAGGGCTATGGCTACACCTTC. The V call is TRBV18, the J call TRBJ1-2; the match to TRBD1 covers 8 bases. In germline, CDR1 is KGHSH, CDR2 LQKENI. V was clipped by 1 base and J by 4 bases; unmatched bases: 5. The CDR3 loop spans 15 amino acids.

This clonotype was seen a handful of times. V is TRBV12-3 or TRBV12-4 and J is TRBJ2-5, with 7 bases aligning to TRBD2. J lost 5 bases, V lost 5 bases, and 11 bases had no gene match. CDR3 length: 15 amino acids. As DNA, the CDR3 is TGTGCCAGCAGTCCCTTGACGGGGGGTGGGGAGACCCAGTACTTC. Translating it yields CASSPLTGGGETQYF.

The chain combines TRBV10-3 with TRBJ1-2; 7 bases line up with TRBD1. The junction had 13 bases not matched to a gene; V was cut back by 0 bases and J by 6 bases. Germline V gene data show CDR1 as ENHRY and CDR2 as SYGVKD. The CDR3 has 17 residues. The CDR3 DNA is TGTGCCATCAGTGAGTCGTCCTTCAGAAGGAGGGGGCATGGCTACACCTTC. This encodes CAISESSFRRRGHGYTF.

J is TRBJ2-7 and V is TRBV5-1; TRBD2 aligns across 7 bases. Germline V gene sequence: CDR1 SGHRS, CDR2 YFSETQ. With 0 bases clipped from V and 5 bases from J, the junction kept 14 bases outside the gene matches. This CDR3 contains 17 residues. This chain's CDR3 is CASSLGLAVPLGNEQYF. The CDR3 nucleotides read TGCGCCAGCAGCTTGGGCCTAGCGGTCCCCTTGGGCAACGAGCAGTACTTC.

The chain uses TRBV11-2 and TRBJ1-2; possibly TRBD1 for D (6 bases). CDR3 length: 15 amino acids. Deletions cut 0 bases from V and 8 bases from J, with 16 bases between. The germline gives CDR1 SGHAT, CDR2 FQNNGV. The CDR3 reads CASSLDQGRGGGYTF. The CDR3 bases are TGTGCCAGCAGCTTAGATCAGGGCAGGGGAGGCGGCTACACCTTC.

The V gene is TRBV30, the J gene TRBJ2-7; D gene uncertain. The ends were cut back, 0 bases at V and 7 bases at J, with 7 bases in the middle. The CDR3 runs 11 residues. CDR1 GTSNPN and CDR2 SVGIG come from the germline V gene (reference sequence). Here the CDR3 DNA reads TGTGCCTGGAGTGTAAAGGGTGAGCAGTACTTC. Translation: CAWSVKGEQYF.

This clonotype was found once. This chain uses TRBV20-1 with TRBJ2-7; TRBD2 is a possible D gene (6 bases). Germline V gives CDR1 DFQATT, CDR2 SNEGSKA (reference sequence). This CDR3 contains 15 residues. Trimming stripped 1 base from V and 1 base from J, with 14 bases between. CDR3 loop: CSARAPGRLSYEQYF. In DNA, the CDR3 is TGCAGTGCTAGAGCCCCCGGGAGATTATCCTACGAGCAGTACTTC.

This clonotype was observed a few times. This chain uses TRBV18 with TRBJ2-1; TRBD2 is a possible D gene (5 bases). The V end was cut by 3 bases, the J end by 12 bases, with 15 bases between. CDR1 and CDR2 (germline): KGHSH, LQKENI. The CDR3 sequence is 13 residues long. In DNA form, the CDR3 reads TGTGCCAGCTCACCCCCCTCTAGCCCCGGGCAGTTCTTC. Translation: CASSPPSSPGQFF.